This record covers a single T cell receptor beta chain. Its antigen is unidentified. The sample comes from a study of cytotoxic CD8 clonotypes in ibrutinib-treated CLL. Whole-study results and caveats: Public clonotypes showed up rarely, and on treatment they shrank or held steady. Clonality went up at ibrutinib response and then declined back toward baseline at progression.

V dropped 4 bases and J dropped 1; count of bases not matched to a gene: 5. The germline V gene has CDR1 SGHDT and CDR2 YYEEEE. This CDR3 is built from 15 residues. Libraries were prepared by immunoSEQ multiplex PCR; TCRdb keeps only in-frame clonotypes and omits some of them. The sample carries approximately 200,000 clones, around 72% recorded once. The gene calls are TRBV5-6 and TRBJ2-7; 10 nucleotides align to TRBD2. The TCR was taken from a human donor with chronic lymphocytic leukemia. This specimen consisted of PBMCs, obtained after 24 months of ibrutinib treatment. The chain's CDR3 is CASSPLAGASYEQYF. The CDR3 DNA sequence: TGTGCCAGCAGCCCCCTAGCGGGAGCATCCTACGAGCAGTACTTC.